This paragraph covers one TCR beta chain sequence. Its antigen is unknown. Primers for the PCR totalled 60 Vbeta and 13 Jbeta. This table comes from immunoSEQ multiplex PCR, and its TCRdb copy is limited to in-frame clones, with some not included. The table lists 200,000 to 250,000 clones, roughly 89% of them singletons. This entry is derived from a study of cytomegalovirus exposure and HLA in healthy donors. Points from the study as a whole: The authors listed around 150 TCR beta chains as cytomegalovirus-associated. What a later analysis reportedly showed was that an Asian-associated ancestry cluster had fewer N-insertions than the approximately 700-donor mean. A later analysis reported that several of the most significant clusters appeared to be linked to common viral pathogens, among them Epstein-Barr virus.

The specimen was PBMCs. The source is a woman aged 18-30 years in good health and CMV-seronegative.

CDR3 nucleotide sequence: TGTGCCAGTAGTATAGACCGGGACAGGAACAATCAGCCCCAGCATTTT. This translates into CASSIDRDRNNQPQHF. The V and J genes are TRBV19 and TRBJ1-5; TRBD1 agrees at 8 bases. After removal of 0 bases from V and 3 bases from J, the junction contained 4 bases not matched to a gene. Germline V gene sequence: CDR1 LNHDA, CDR2 SQIVND (reference sequence). This CDR3 comprises 16 residues.